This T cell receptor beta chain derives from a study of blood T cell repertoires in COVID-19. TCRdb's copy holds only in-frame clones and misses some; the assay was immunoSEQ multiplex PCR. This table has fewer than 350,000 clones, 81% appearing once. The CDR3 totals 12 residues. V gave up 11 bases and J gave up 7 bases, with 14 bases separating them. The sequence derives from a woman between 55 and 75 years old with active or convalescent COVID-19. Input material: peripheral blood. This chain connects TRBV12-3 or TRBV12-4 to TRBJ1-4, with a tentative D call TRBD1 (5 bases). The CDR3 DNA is TGTGCCTCCAAAACCGGGGGTGAAAAACTGTTTTTT. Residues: CASKTGGEKLFF.